This paragraph covers one TCR beta chain sequence. Its antigen is undetermined. Time point noted: newly diagnosed GD, antithyroid drugs for less than 3 months. Researchers made the TCR library from RNA that was extracted from PBMCs. EDTA tubes received approximately 10 milliliters of collected peripheral blood. The CDR3 runs to 15 residues. Trimming shortened V by 0 bases and J by 2 bases, and 8 bases separated the two germline ends. Per germline, CDR1 MNHNS and CDR2 SASEGT. Arm-PCR of CDR3 regions with iRepertoire HTBI primers generated TCR beta libraries. MiXCR, run by TCRdb on the multiplex PCR reads, gives a single entry per CDR3 protein. This table holds around 400,000 distinct CDR3 sequences, around 11% found once. This entry belongs to a study of regulatory T cells in long-lasting Graves disease. Study outcomes and limitations: TRBV28, TRBJ1-2 and TRBJ2-5 were favored in persistent disease. The TCR repertoire of persistent Graves' patients was less diverse than that of newly diagnosed ones.

A further study also used this sample, focusing on T cells in Graves' hyperthyroidism and ophthalmopathy. That publication notes: Those patients with uncontrolled infection, other autoimmune disease, pregnancy or lactation were excluded.

The sequencing here drew on peripheral blood mononuclear cells (PBMCs), taken at new diagnosis, from a patient treated with antithyroid drugs. The origin of this receptor is a woman under 30 with Graves disease. The chain uses TRBV6-1 and TRBJ2-4; D remains ambiguous. For the CDR3, the DNA is TGTGCCAGCAGTGAAGCGCGGCCTCCCAAAAACATTCAGTACTTC. Protein: CASSEARPPKNIQYF.